This T cell receptor (beta chain) is from a study of OX40 agonist ivuxolimab in advanced cancers. V was shortened by 3 bases and J by 7 bases, with 9 bases between the two germline ends. Germline V gene data show CDR1 as MDHEN and CDR2 as SYDVKM. The CDR3 loop spans 13 amino acids. This table comes from immunoSEQ multiplex PCR, and its TCRdb copy is limited to in-frame clones, with some not included. The profile covers under 150,000 clones, with 90% appearing a single time and around 1% taken by the ten largest. The V call is TRBV28, the J call TRBJ2-2; D possibly matches TRBD1 or TRBD2 (5 bases each). Sequenced material: CD4+ or CD8+ T cells sorted from blood, taken in a trial of the OX40 agonist ivuxolimab. This sequence was found in an adult with an advanced solid tumor such as melanoma, head and neck, liver or kidney cancer. CDR3 amino acids: CASSLGTGGELFF. Here the CDR3 DNA reads TGTGCCAGCAGTTTGGGGACGGGCGGGGAGCTGTTTTTT.